The rows below give T cell receptor beta chains drawn from one sample of a study of beta chain features in type 1 diabetes. Only in-frame clones appear in the TCRdb table, and some are missing; sequencing was by immunoSEQ multiplex PCR. The repertoire includes more than 250,000 clones, about 15% of them detected once, and 0.015% to 0.017% sits in the top ten. The sample consisted of naive CD4+ T cells from blood. These TCRs come from a man aged 18-30 years with type 1 diabetes. The CDR3 runs from the conserved cysteine through the conserved F or W. Each record gives: V gene, clone size, D gene, J gene, CDR3 DNA, CDR3 protein. D genes are given only for firm matches. Clone size is given for some rows only: seen once, a few or many times, or a class if the clone is expanded.

v_call: TRBV4-1
clone_size: few
d_call: NA
j_call: TRBJ1-5
cdr3_nt: TGCGCCAGCAGCCAAGATTGGACAGCTGATCAGCCCCAGCATTTT
cdr3_aa: CASSQDWTADQPQHF

v_call: TRBV29-1
clone_size: NA
d_call: NA
j_call: TRBJ1-1
cdr3_nt: TGCAGCGTCGAGACAGGTGCCTCCACTGAAGCTTTCTTT
cdr3_aa: CSVETGASTEAFF

v_call: TRBV2
clone_size: NA
d_call: TRBD1
j_call: TRBJ1-1
cdr3_nt: TGTGCCAGCAGGGGACAGGGGGTCGAGGCTGAAGCTTTCTTT
cdr3_aa: CASRGQGVEAEAFF

v_call: TRBV7-9
clone_size: few
d_call: TRBD1
j_call: TRBJ1-5
cdr3_nt: TGTGCCAGCAGCTTAGCGGGGACAGGGGGTAGCAATCAGCCCCAGCATTTT
cdr3_aa: CASSLAGTGGSNQPQHF

v_call: TRBV7-2
clone_size: NA
d_call: TRBD2
j_call: TRBJ2-7
cdr3_nt: TGTGCCAGCAGCTACATCAGCGGGGGCCCCAACGAGCAGTACTTC
cdr3_aa: CASSYISGGPNEQYF

v_call: TRBV19
clone_size: NA
d_call: NA
j_call: TRBJ1-5
cdr3_nt: TGTGCCAGTAGTAGAGATCGGAGCAATCAGCCCCAGCATTTT
cdr3_aa: CASSRDRSNQPQHF

v_call: TRBV30
clone_size: NA
d_call: TRBD1
j_call: TRBJ2-2
cdr3_nt: TGTGCCTGGACAATGGGACAGGGTGTCGGGGAGCTGTTTTTT
cdr3_aa: CAWTMGQGVGELFF

v_call: TRBV19
clone_size: NA
d_call: NA
j_call: TRBJ2-4
cdr3_nt: TGTGCCAGTAGTTGGGGACTAGCCAAAAACATTCAGTACTTC
cdr3_aa: CASSWGLAKNIQYF

v_call: TRBV5-4
clone_size: NA
d_call: TRBD2
j_call: TRBJ2-7
cdr3_nt: TGTGCCAGCAGCTTGGTCGGCGGGGGGCCCCCTGGCGAGCAGTACTTC
cdr3_aa: CASSLVGGGPPGEQYF

v_call: TRBV4-2
clone_size: few
d_call: NA
j_call: TRBJ2-1
cdr3_nt: TGTGCCAGCAGCCAAGCAGAGGCGGGGAGCTCCTACAATGAGCAGTTCTTC
cdr3_aa: CASSQAEAGSSYNEQFF

v_call: TRBV5-1
clone_size: NA
d_call: NA
j_call: TRBJ2-1
cdr3_nt: TGCGCCAGCAGCTTGGGAGTTGTGGGAGATTCGAATGAGCAGTTCTTC
cdr3_aa: CASSLGVVGDSNEQFF

v_call: TRBV5-4
clone_size: few
d_call: NA
j_call: TRBJ2-2
cdr3_nt: TGTGCCAGCAGCTTGGTCTCGAACACCGGGGAGCTGTTTTTT
cdr3_aa: CASSLVSNTGELFF

v_call: TRBV20-1
clone_size: few
d_call: NA
j_call: TRBJ1-1
cdr3_nt: TGCAGTGCTCCTCCGAGTGCTGAAGCTTTCTTT
cdr3_aa: CSAPPSAEAFF

v_call: TRBV6-5
clone_size: few
d_call: NA
j_call: TRBJ2-1
cdr3_nt: TGTGCCAGCAGTTACGTTGGGGGCGAGCAGTTCTTC
cdr3_aa: CASSYVGGEQFF

v_call: TRBV5-6
clone_size: few
d_call: NA
j_call: TRBJ2-7
cdr3_nt: TGTGCCAGCAGCTTCGGACTGAAGGACGAGCAGTACTTC
cdr3_aa: CASSFGLKDEQYF

v_call: TRBV7-9
clone_size: NA
d_call: NA
j_call: TRBJ1-1
cdr3_nt: TGTGCCAGCAGCTTAATTTCGGGACTCGATCGGGAAGCTTTCTTT
cdr3_aa: CASSLISGLDREAFF

v_call: TRBV7-8
clone_size: NA
d_call: NA
j_call: TRBJ2-5
cdr3_nt: TGTGCCAGCAGACCTGCGCGGGTGCCACAAGAGACCCAGTACTTC
cdr3_aa: CASRPARVPQETQYF

v_call: TRBV18
clone_size: NA
d_call: TRBD1
j_call: TRBJ1-1
cdr3_nt: TGTGCCAGCTCACCAGGGACAGGTTTTAACGGGGAAGCTTTCTTT
cdr3_aa: CASSPGTGFNGEAFF

v_call: TRBV11-2
clone_size: NA
d_call: NA
j_call: TRBJ1-6
cdr3_nt: TGTGCCAGCAGCTTCAGCGGGTTGGATTCACCCCTCCACTTT
cdr3_aa: CASSFSGLDSPLHF

v_call: TRBV5-1
clone_size: NA
d_call: NA
j_call: TRBJ2-7
cdr3_nt: TGCGCCAGCAGCTTGGTGGTAGCGGAATCCTACGAGCAGTACTTC
cdr3_aa: CASSLVVAESYEQYF

v_call: TRBV11-2
clone_size: NA
d_call: NA
j_call: TRBJ2-7
cdr3_nt: TGTGCCAGCAGCTTAGGAGGAGCGACGAGCTACGAGCAGTACTTC
cdr3_aa: CASSLGGATSYEQYF

v_call: TRBV11-2
clone_size: NA
d_call: TRBD2
j_call: TRBJ2-3
cdr3_nt: TGTGCCAGCAGCTTAGTAAGGGGCGGGGGGCATGGAGATACGCAGTATTTT
cdr3_aa: CASSLVRGGGHGDTQYF

v_call: TRBV6-6
clone_size: NA
d_call: NA
j_call: TRBJ1-5
cdr3_nt: TGTGCCAGCAGCCTACCTCAGCATTTT
cdr3_aa: CASSLPQHF

v_call: TRBV18
clone_size: NA
d_call: NA
j_call: TRBJ1-4
cdr3_nt: TGTGCCAGCTCACCACGGGGGCTGGAAAAACTGTTTTTT
cdr3_aa: CASSPRGLEKLFF

v_call: TRBV30
clone_size: NA
d_call: NA
j_call: TRBJ2-3
cdr3_nt: TGTGCCTGGAGTCAGTTAGCACCAAGCACAGATACGCAGTATTTT
cdr3_aa: CAWSQLAPSTDTQYF

v_call: TRBV6-1
clone_size: few
d_call: NA
j_call: TRBJ1-1
cdr3_nt: TGTGCCAGCAGTGAGGTAGGGGCAGCTTTCTTT
cdr3_aa: CASSEVGAAFF

v_call: TRBV7-9
clone_size: NA
d_call: TRBD1
j_call: TRBJ1-4
cdr3_nt: TGTGCCACCGCCCCTATGGACTGGACAGGGTCAGGAGGTAATGAAAAACTGTTTTTT
cdr3_aa: CATAPMDWTGSGGNEKLFF

v_call: TRBV7-2
clone_size: few
d_call: NA
j_call: TRBJ2-7
cdr3_nt: TGTGCCAGCAGCCCGACAATACAGCGGGCAGACTACGAGCAGTACTTC
cdr3_aa: CASSPTIQRADYEQYF

v_call: TRBV28
clone_size: NA
d_call: NA
j_call: TRBJ2-1
cdr3_nt: TGTGCCAGCATCCACGACGGGAAAATAAATGAGCAGTTCTTC
cdr3_aa: CASIHDGKINEQFF

v_call: TRBV7-2
clone_size: NA
d_call: NA
j_call: TRBJ2-1
cdr3_nt: TGTGCCAGCAGCTTCCACACCAGCTCCTACAATGAGCAGTTCTTC
cdr3_aa: CASSFHTSSYNEQFF

v_call: TRBV5-1
clone_size: few
d_call: NA
j_call: TRBJ2-5
cdr3_nt: TGCGCCAGCAGCTTGGTAATGCAGCAAGAGACCCAGTACTTC
cdr3_aa: CASSLVMQQETQYF

v_call: TRBV5-4
clone_size: few
d_call: NA
j_call: TRBJ1-2
cdr3_nt: TGTGCCAGCAGCTTTAACAGGGAGATGAACTATGGCTACACCTTC
cdr3_aa: CASSFNREMNYGYTF

v_call: TRBV30
clone_size: few
d_call: NA
j_call: TRBJ1-5
cdr3_nt: TGTGCCTGGAGTGGGTACAGTAGCAATCAGCCCCAGCATTTT
cdr3_aa: CAWSGYSSNQPQHF

v_call: TRBV5-1
clone_size: NA
d_call: TRBD1
j_call: TRBJ1-1
cdr3_nt: TGCGCCAGCAGCTTGGGACACAGGGGCTTAGCTTTCTTT
cdr3_aa: CASSLGHRGLAFF

v_call: TRBV28
clone_size: NA
d_call: TRBD1
j_call: TRBJ2-7
cdr3_nt: TGTGCCAGCAGTTTACCCCACGACAGGGGCGTTTACTTC
cdr3_aa: CASSLPHDRGVYF

v_call: TRBV7-6
clone_size: few
d_call: NA
j_call: TRBJ1-5
cdr3_nt: TGTGCCAGCAGCTTAGCGGGCGGGGGGCAAGGGCCCCAGCATTTT
cdr3_aa: CASSLAGGGQGPQHF